The 24 T cell receptor beta chains below all came from one sample that was sequenced in a study of CD8+CD57+ T cells in acquired aplastic anemia. In patients chosen for sequencing, flow cytometry had shown CD8+CD57+ cell expansion. Genomic DNA constituted the template upon which TCR beta VDJ and CDR3 profiling was performed. TCRdb passed the reads through MiXCR, listing each CDR3 protein once. The table lists about 180,000 distinct CDR3 sequences, less than 65% of them singletons. The sequenced material came from sorted CD4+, CD8+, or CD8+CD57+ T cells (not recorded which) from PBMCs. The source is a human donor with aplastic anemia.

CDR3 region: CASSEGLADTATDTQYF. CDR3 nucleotides: TGTGCCAGCAGTGAAGGACTAGCGGATACCGCCACAGATACGCAGTATTTT. The chain links TRBV25-1 to TRBJ2-3; 10 bases fit TRBD2. CDR1 is MGHDK and CDR2 is SYGVNS in the germline V gene. V trimming: 2 bases; J trimming: 2 bases; junction bases outside the gene matches: 7. This CDR3 comprises 17 residues.

This chain links TRBV7-9 with TRBJ2-3; D uncertain. With 11 bases removed from V and 5 bases from J, the gap between germline ends came to 14 bases. The CDR3 has 12 amino acids. The germline V gene has CDR1 SEHNR and CDR2 FQNEAQ (reference sequence). DNA of the CDR3: TGTGCCTGGAGTGTAGTGCAAGATACGCAGTATTTT. It specifies CAWSVVQDTQYF.

At least ten counts were recorded for this clonotype. The V and J genes are TRBV20-1 and TRBJ2-1; 9 nucleotides align to TRBD2. Germline CDR1 is DFQATT and CDR2 is SNEGSKA (reference sequence). V lost 5 bases to trimming and J lost 2 bases; unmatched junction nucleotides: 7. This CDR3 contains 15 residues. As DNA, the CDR3 is TGCAGTGCTGGTAGCGGGGGACCCACCTACAATGAGCAGTTCTTC. This translates into CSAGSGGPTYNEQFF.

The rearrangement links TRBV7-8 to TRBJ2-2; the match to TRBD2 covers 9 bases. Per the germline V gene, CDR1 is SGHVS and CDR2 is FQNEAQ. The CDR3 has 17 amino acids. V lost 4 bases to trimming and J lost 1 base; unmatched junction nucleotides: 7. The CDR3 here is CASSWRISGGNTGELFF. CDR3 DNA sequence: TGTGCCAGCAGCTGGAGAATTAGCGGGGGGAACACCGGGGAGCTGTTTTTT.

The chain recombines TRBV7-2 with TRBJ2-7; D remains ambiguous. CDR1 SGHTA and CDR2 FQGNSA come from the germline V gene. Trimming took off 2 bases at V and 0 bases at J, with 14 bases between the two ends. This CDR3 has 16 residues. The CDR3 region has the DNA TGTGCCAGCAGCTTAAGGCCCAGGACGAGCTCCTACGAGCAGTACTTC. It specifies CASSLRPRTSSYEQYF.

Note on this clonotype: At one end the junction does not follow the germline gene, possibly because of a read error. The rearrangement joins TRBV7-3 to TRBJ1-1, with D possibly matching TRBD1 (5 bases). The CDR3 is 13 residues long. Germline V gene data show CDR1 as SGHTA and CDR2 as FQGTGA. The CDR3: CASNLMGGDEAFF. The CDR3 bases are TGTGCTAGCAACTTAATGGGCGGGGACGAAGCTTTCTTT.

Many counts were recorded for this clonotype. The chain combines TRBV6-5 with TRBJ1-1; D perhaps matches TRBD1 (5 bases). Trimming stripped 6 bases from V and 1 base from J, with 9 bases between. Germline CDR1 reads MNHEY; CDR2 reads SVGAGI. The CDR3 extends over 13 amino acids. CDR3 nucleotide sequence: TGTGCCAGCAGCTCAGGACAGAACACTGAAGCTTTCTTT. Residues: CASSSGQNTEAFF.

This chain connects TRBV4-1 to TRBJ1-4; maybe TRBD1 (5 bases). Germline V gene sequence: CDR1 MGHRA, CDR2 YSYEKL. This CDR3 region has 15 residues. V shed 0 bases and J shed 8 bases, with 13 bases lying between them. In DNA, the CDR3 is TGCGCCAGCAGCCAAGAAGCGGGGCTTGGGGAAAAACTGTTTTTT. This codes for CASSQEAGLGEKLFF.

This clonotype was counted many times. The rearrangement links TRBV5-6 to TRBJ1-2, with D possibly being TRBD1 (5 bases). The CDR3 extends over 15 amino acids. Trimming pared 2 bases from V and 2 bases from J, leaving 13 bases between. Germline V gene sequence: CDR1 SGHDT, CDR2 YYEEEE. The CDR3 protein is CASSLPFGGNYGYTF. CDR3 DNA sequence: TGTGCCAGCAGCTTACCCTTCGGGGGGAACTATGGCTACACCTTC. Supplemented by reference TRBV5-6 and TRBJ1-2, the full variable domain reads DAGVTQSPTHLIKTRGQQVTLRCSPKSGHDTVSWYQQALGQGPQFIFQYYEEEERQRGNFPDRFSGHQFPNYSSELNVNALLLGDSALYLCASSLPFGGNYGYTFGSGTRLTVV.

Points on this clonotype: A single base separates this from a much larger clone, so it may be a read error. The chain uses TRBV11-2 and TRBJ2-7, with D maybe TRBD2 (6 bases). Trimming took off 0 bases at V and 0 bases at J, with 12 bases between the two ends. This CDR3 comprises 16 residues. Germline-derived CDR1 and CDR2 are SGHAT and FQNNGV. CDR3 residues: CASSLDPSVYSYEQYF. The CDR3 nucleotides are TGTGCCAGCAGCTTAGATCCTAGCGTTTACTCCTACGAGCAGTACTTC. The full variable domain, in which reference TRBV11-2 and TRBJ2-7 provide the parts outside the CDR3, is EAGVAQSPRYKIIEKRQSVAFWCNPISGHATLYWYQQILGQGPKLLIQFQNNGVVDDSQLPKDRFSAERLKGVDSTLKIQPAKLEDSAVYLCASSLDPSVYSYEQYFGPGTRLTVT.

This clonotype was detected only once. A much larger clone differs from this one at a single base, so this may be a read error. J is TRBJ2-3 and V is TRBV11-3; a weak D match, TRBD2 (6 bases). The CDR3 has 16 amino acids. Germline CDR1 reads SGHNT; CDR2 reads YENEEA. The V end was cut by 4 bases, the J end by 0 bases, with 14 bases between. The CDR3 DNA reads TGTGCCAGCAGCTCCCGGGACTCATCTAGCACAGATACGCAGTATTTT. It yields the protein CASSSRDSSSTDTQYF.

This clonotype was picked up many times. This sequence joins TRBV6-1 and TRBJ2-6; no clear D gene. CDR3 length: 15 residues. Germline lookup yields CDR1 MNHNS and CDR2 SASEGT. V lost 3 bases to trimming and J lost 0 bases, with 6 bases between them. The CDR3 DNA follows: TGTGCCAGCAGTGAGCTGGACTCTGGGGCCAACGTCCTGACTTTC. Its translation is CASSELDSGANVLTF.

This clonotype has just a few counts. CDR3 sequence: CASMGRDYEQYF. The CDR3 coding sequence is TGTGCCAGCATGGGGAGGGACTACGAGCAGTACTTC. The chain couples TRBV2 to TRBJ2-7; TRBD2 matches at 7 bases. The germline V gene encodes CDR1 SNHLY and CDR2 FYNNEI. J was trimmed by 3 bases and V by 7 bases; bases with no gene match: 3. The CDR3 runs 12 residues.

This clonotype was seen more than once but under ten times. The rearrangement uses TRBV25-1 and TRBJ1-1; weak D call: TRBD1 (6 bases). Germline V gene sequence: CDR1 MGHDK, CDR2 SYGVNS. The length of the CDR3 is 18 residues. Trimming shortened V by 4 bases and J by 0 bases, and 21 bases separated the two germline ends. CDR3 coding DNA: TGTGCCAGCAGTGCCCAGGGGCAGGGTAAGGGAATGAACACTGAAGCTTTCTTT. Translated, it gives CASSAQGQGKGMNTEAFF.

This clonotype was seen once. The chain joins TRBV6-4 to TRBJ2-7, with 11 bases that match TRBD2. The trim removed 6 bases at V and 5 bases at J, leaving 6 bases unmatched. This CDR3 is 14 amino acids long. Looked up from germline, CDR1 is MRHNA and CDR2 is SNTAGT. CDR3 coding DNA: TGTGCCAGCAGGAATAGCGGGAGGGCCCACGAGCAGTACTTC. Protein product: CASRNSGRAHEQYF.

This chain connects TRBV20-1 to TRBJ2-2; D perhaps matches TRBD2 (5 bases). The CDR3 is 16 residues long. The germline gives CDR1 DFQATT, CDR2 SNEGSKA (reference sequence). V was cut by 0 bases and J by 12 bases, with 23 bases left in between. The DNA for the CDR3 is TGCAGTGCTAGAGACCCCAGGTCTAGCAGGTCACGTCAGCTGTTTTTT. This sequence encodes CSARDPRSSRSRQLFF.

This clonotype was detected once. The chain carries TRBV7-9 and TRBJ2-1; D remains unclear. CDR1 SEHNR and CDR2 FQNEAQ come from the germline V gene (reference sequence). V was clipped by 4 bases and J by 2 bases, with 9 bases between them. This CDR3 region has 14 residues. The CDR3 region has the DNA TGTGCCAGCAGCTCCCTTGGGACCTACAATGAGCAGTTCTTC. Translating it yields CASSSLGTYNEQFF.

This chain uses TRBV2 with TRBJ2-7; TRBD1 matches at 7 bases. The CDR3 has 14 residues. Per the germline V gene, CDR1 is SNHLY and CDR2 is FYNNEI. J gave up 8 bases and V 7 bases, and 14 bases lay outside the gene matches. In DNA, the CDR3 is TGTGCCAGCAAAGGGACAGTAACTTTGAGAAAGCAGTACTTC. Its protein product is CASKGTVTLRKQYF.

Notes on this clonotype: This CDR3 fails to terminate in the conserved phenylalanine or tryptophan, so it likely reflects a read error. The V gene is TRBV5-1, the J gene TRBJ2-7; D is tentatively TRBD1 or TRBD2 (7 bases each). The V end lost 1 base, the J end lost 2 bases, and 13 bases lay between the germline ends. The CDR3 has 15 amino acids. Germline-derived CDR1 and CDR2 are SGHRS and YFSETQ. The CDR3 spells CASSLSGTETYEQYL. DNA for the CDR3: TGCGCCAGCAGCTTGAGCGGGACAGAGACCTACGAGCAGTACCTC.

The chain is built from TRBV19 and TRBJ1-3; D unresolved. The CDR3 has 13 amino acids. The V gene's germline CDR1 is LNHDA and CDR2 SQIVND (reference sequence). V was clipped by 4 bases and J by 3 bases, with 7 bases between them. Here the CDR3 DNA reads TGTGCCAGTAGTAATGACGGTGGAAACACCATATATTTT. Translated, it gives CASSNDGGNTIYF. Together with reference TRBV19 and TRBJ1-3, the CDR3 gives the full variable domain: DGGITQSPKYLFRKEGQNVTLSCEQNLNHDAMYWYRQDPGQGLRLIYYSQIVNDFQKGDIAEGYSVSREKKESFPLTVTSAQKNPTAFYLCASSNDGGNTIYFGEGSWLTVV.

This clonotype was recorded only once. The chain combines TRBV12-3 or TRBV12-4 with TRBJ1-5; maybe TRBD1 (5 bases). CDR3 length: 15 residues. The V and J ends lost 1 base and 0 bases respectively, with 7 bases between them. CDR3 coding DNA: TGTGCCAGCAGTTTAGTACAGGATAGCAATCAGCCCCAGCATTTT. This sequence encodes CASSLVQDSNQPQHF.

Worth noting for this clonotype: The germline gene is not matched at one end of the junction; a read error may be the cause. CDR3 residues: CASSLIFPGDNYSYTF. As DNA, the CDR3 is TGTGCCAGCAGTTTAATTTTCCCAGGAGATAACTATAGCTACACCTTC. The V call is TRBV12-3 or TRBV12-4, the J call TRBJ1-2; D unclear. This CDR3 has 16 residues.

This clonotype has ten or more counts. The chain has TRBV2 and TRBJ2-7; 7 nucleotides match TRBD1. Trimming took 2 bases from V and 3 from J; bases not matched to a gene: 7. This CDR3 is built from 15 residues. Germline CDR1 and CDR2: SNHLY and FYNNEI. CDR3 nucleotides: TGTGCCAGCAGTGAAACGGGGACAGTTTTCTACGAGCAGTACTTC. It is translated as CASSETGTVFYEQYF.

CDR3 DNA sequence: TGCAGCGTCGATGGACAGGGGATAAACTATGGCTACACCTTC. Its protein is CSVDGQGINYGYTF. The J gene is TRBJ1-2, the V gene TRBV29-1, with 9 positions matching TRBD1. V trimming: 6 bases; J trimming: 2 bases; junction bases outside the gene matches: 7. The CDR3 length is 14 residues. Germline V gene lookup returns CDR1 SQVTM and CDR2 ANQGSEA.